This T cell receptor beta chain stems from a study of T cell changes during pregnancy in multiple sclerosis. Germline V CDR1 and CDR2: WSHSY, SAAADI. Trimming shortened V by 2 bases and J by 3 bases, and 11 bases separated the two germline ends. This CDR3 is built from 15 residues. Produced via immunoSEQ multiplex PCR; TCRdb's table is partial and in-frame only. Of about 35,000 clones in the sample, about nine tenths were seen once. This clonotype was sampled from a female donor in good health, enrolled as a control in a pregnancy study. Sequenced material: CD4+ T cells from peripheral blood mononuclear cells, taken after pregnancy. The chain recombines TRBV10-2 with TRBJ1-5; possible D gene TRBD1, 5 bases. CDR3 DNA sequence: TGCGCCAGCAGTGAGGGAGACAGATACAATCAGCCCCAGCATTTT. As protein: CASSEGDRYNQPQHF.